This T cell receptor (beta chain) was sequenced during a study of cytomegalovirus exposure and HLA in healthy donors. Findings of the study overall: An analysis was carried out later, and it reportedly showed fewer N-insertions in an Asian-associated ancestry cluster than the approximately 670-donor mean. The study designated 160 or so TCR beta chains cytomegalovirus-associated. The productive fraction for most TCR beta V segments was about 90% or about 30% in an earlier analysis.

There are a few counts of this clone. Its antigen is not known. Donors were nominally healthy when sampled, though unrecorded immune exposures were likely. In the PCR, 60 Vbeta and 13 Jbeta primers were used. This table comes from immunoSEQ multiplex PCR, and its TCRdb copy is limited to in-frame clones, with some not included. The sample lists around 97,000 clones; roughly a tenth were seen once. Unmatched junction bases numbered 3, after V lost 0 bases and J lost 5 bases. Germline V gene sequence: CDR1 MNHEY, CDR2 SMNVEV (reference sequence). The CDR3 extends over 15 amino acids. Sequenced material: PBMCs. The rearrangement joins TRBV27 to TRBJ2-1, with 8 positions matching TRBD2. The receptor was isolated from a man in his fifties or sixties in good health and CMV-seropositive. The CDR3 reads CASSLSGGLDNEQFF. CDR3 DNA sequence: TGTGCCAGCAGTTTATCTGGGGGACTAGACAATGAGCAGTTCTTC.